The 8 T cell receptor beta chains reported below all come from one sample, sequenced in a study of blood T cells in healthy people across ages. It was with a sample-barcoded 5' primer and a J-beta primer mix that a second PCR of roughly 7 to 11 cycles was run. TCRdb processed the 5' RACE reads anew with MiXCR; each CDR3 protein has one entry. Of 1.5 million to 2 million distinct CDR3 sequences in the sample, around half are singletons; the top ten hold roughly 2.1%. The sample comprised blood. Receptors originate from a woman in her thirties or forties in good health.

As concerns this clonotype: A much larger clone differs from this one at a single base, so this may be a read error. CDR3 protein: CASSLGASGSGTQYF. DNA of the CDR3: TGTGCCAGCAGCTTGGGGGCTAGCGGATCGGGTACGCAGTATTTT. This sequence joins TRBV7-3 and TRBJ2-3; possibly TRBD2 for D (7 bases). The V end lost 3 bases, the J end lost 8 bases, and 18 bases lay between the germline ends. The CDR3 sequence is 15 residues long. Looked up from germline, CDR1 is SGHTA and CDR2 is FQGTGA.

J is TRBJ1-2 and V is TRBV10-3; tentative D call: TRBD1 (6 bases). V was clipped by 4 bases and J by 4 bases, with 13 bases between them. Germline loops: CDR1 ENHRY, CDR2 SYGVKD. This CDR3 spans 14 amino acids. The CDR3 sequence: CAISGTGTLYGYTF. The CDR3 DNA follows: TGTGCCATCAGTGGGACCGGGACACTCTATGGCTACACCTTC.

The CDR3 loop is CASARQGSTTYEQYF. The CDR3 DNA follows: TGCGCCAGCGCGAGACAGGGGTCCACGACCTACGAGCAGTACTTC. J is TRBJ2-7 and V is TRBV10-1; 8 nucleotides agree with TRBD1. CDR3 length: 15 residues. After removal of 8 bases from V and 2 bases from J, the junction contained 11 bases not matched to a gene. The germline gives CDR1 WNHNN, CDR2 SYGVQD (reference sequence).

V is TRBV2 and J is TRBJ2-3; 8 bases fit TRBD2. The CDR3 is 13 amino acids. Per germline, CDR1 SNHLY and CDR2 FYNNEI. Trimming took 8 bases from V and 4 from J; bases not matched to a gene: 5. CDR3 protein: CASLRRGADTQYF. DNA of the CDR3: TGTGCCAGCCTTCGGCGGGGGGCAGATACGCAGTATTTT.

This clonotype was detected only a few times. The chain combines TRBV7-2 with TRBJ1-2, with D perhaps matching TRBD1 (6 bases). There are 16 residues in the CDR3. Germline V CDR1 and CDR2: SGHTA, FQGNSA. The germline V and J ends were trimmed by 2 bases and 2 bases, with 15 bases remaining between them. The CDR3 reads CASSLSTWDTNYGYTF. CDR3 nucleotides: TGTGCCAGCAGCTTATCAACCTGGGACACGAACTATGGCTACACCTTC.

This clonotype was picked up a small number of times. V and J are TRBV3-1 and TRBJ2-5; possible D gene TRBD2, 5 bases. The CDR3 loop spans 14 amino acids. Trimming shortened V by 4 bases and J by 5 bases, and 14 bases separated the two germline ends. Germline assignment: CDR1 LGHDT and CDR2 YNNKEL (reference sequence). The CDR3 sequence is CASSLWTFRETQYF. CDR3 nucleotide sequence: TGTGCCAGCAGCCTTTGGACTTTCCGGGAGACCCAGTACTTC.

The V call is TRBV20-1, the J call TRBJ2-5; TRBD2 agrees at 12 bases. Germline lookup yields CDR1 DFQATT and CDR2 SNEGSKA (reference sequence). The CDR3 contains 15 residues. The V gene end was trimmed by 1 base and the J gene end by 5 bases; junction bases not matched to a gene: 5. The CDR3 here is CSARGLAGAWETQYF. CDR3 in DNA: TGCAGTGCTAGAGGACTAGCGGGGGCTTGGGAGACCCAGTACTTC.

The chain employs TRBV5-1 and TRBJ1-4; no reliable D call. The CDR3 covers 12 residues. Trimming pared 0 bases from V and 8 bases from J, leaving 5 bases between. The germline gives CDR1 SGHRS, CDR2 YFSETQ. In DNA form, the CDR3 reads TGCGCCAGCAGCTTGGATGCCGAAAAACTGTTTTTT. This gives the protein CASSLDAEKLFF.